The 24 T cell receptor beta chains reported below all come from one sample, sequenced in a study of blood T cell repertoires in COVID-19. Clones were sequenced by immunoSEQ multiplex PCR, and TCRdb holds only the in-frame ones, with some missing. Of approximately 140,000 clones listed, around 80% were seen once; the top ten hold approximately 2.4%. Sequenced material: PBMCs or T cells enriched from blood (not recorded which). Receptors originate from a man in his forties or fifties with acute COVID-19.

The V gene is TRBV19, the J gene TRBJ1-1, with D tentatively TRBD1 (5 bases). This CDR3 region has 14 residues. V lost 5 bases to trimming and J lost 3 bases, with 13 bases between them. Per the germline V gene, CDR1 is LNHDA and CDR2 is SQIVND (reference sequence). The CDR3 bases are TGTGCCAGTAGTTCCTCAGGGAGGGACACTGAAGCTTTCTTT. It translates to CASSSSGRDTEAFF.

The V gene is TRBV2, the J gene TRBJ1-1; possibly TRBD1 for D (6 bases). Trimming stripped 5 bases from V and 4 bases from J, with 11 bases between. The CDR3 contains 13 residues. Germline V gene lookup returns CDR1 SNHLY and CDR2 FYNNEI. The CDR3 here is CASSLDRRTEAFF. Here the CDR3 DNA reads TGTGCCAGCAGTCTCGACAGGCGCACTGAAGCTTTCTTT.

The chain recombines TRBV19 with TRBJ2-6; no definite D call. CDR1 is LNHDA, CDR2 SQIVND, per germline (reference sequence). The CDR3 totals 15 residues. Trimming took 4 bases from V and 1 from J, leaving 8 bases between them. The CDR3 here is CASSKLVSGANVLTF. Here the CDR3 DNA reads TGTGCCAGTAGTAAGCTTGTTTCTGGGGCCAACGTCCTGACTTTC.

CDR3 sequence: CSVGIRLLGTDTQYF. As DNA, the CDR3 is TGCAGCGTTGGTATCCGACTGTTGGGCACAGATACGCAGTATTTT. This sequence joins TRBV29-1 and TRBJ2-3; D not resolved. Trimming cost V 4 bases and J 1 base, with 15 bases left between them. The CDR3 is 15 residues long. Germline V gene lookup returns CDR1 SQVTM and CDR2 ANQGSEA.

The rearrangement joins TRBV21-1 to TRBJ2-7; the DNA was not used to check the table's D call, TRBD1. TRBV21-1 is a known pseudogene. CDR3 size: 17 residues. CDR3 in DNA: TGTGCCAGCAGCACCGCAACGGACAGTCCCCTCTCCTACGAGCAGTACTTC. Translating gives CASSTATDSPLSYEQYF.

The sample holds a few counts of this clone. This chain connects TRBV4-2 to TRBJ1-1, with 9 bases lining up with TRBD1. Germline trimming cut 4 bases from V and 12 bases from J; bases unmatched to any gene: 6. This CDR3 is 12 amino acids long. CDR1 is LGHNA and CDR2 is YNFKEQ in the germline V gene. The CDR3 nucleotides read TGTGCCAGCAGCCTACAGGGGGCGCGAACTTTCTTT. As protein: CASSLQGARTFF.

The V and J genes are TRBV19 and TRBJ1-5; TRBD1 matches 10 bases. Germline CDR1 is LNHDA and CDR2 is SQIVND (reference sequence). CDR3 length: 14 amino acids. V was pared by 7 bases and J by 7 bases, with 7 bases of the junction left unmatched. CDR3 loop: CASTWDRGRQPQHF. The CDR3 nucleotides are TGTGCCAGTACCTGGGACAGGGGTAGACAGCCCCAGCATTTT. Using reference TRBV19 and TRBJ1-5 for the parts outside the CDR3, the full variable domain is DGGITQSPKYLFRKEGQNVTLSCEQNLNHDAMYWYRQDPGQGLRLIYYSQIVNDFQKGDIAEGYSVSREKKESFPLTVTSAQKNPTAFYLCASTWDRGRQPQHFGDGTRLSIL.

CDR3 amino acids: CASSRDRVNEQYF. In DNA form, the CDR3 reads TGTGCCAGCAGCCGGGACAGGGTCAACGAGCAGTACTTC. The J gene is TRBJ2-7, the V gene TRBV7-9; 9 nucleotides agree with TRBD1. The germline V gene encodes CDR1 SEHNR and CDR2 FQNEAQ (reference sequence). Trimming removed 5 bases from V and 5 bases from J; junction bases left unmatched: 4. This CDR3 is 13 amino acids long.

The chain combines TRBV24-1 with TRBJ2-3, with 9 bases that match TRBD2. The CDR3 is made up of 16 amino acids. In germline, CDR1 is KGHDR, CDR2 SFDVKD. Trimming cost V 1 base and J 2 bases; bases outside gene matches: 3. Here the CDR3 DNA reads TGTGCCACCAGTGATTTCGCGGGAGGGCTCACAGATACGCAGTATTTT. Protein product: CATSDFAGGLTDTQYF.

This clone showed up just once. The V and J genes are TRBV3-1 (or the pseudogene TRBV3-2) and TRBJ1-1, with a possible D match to TRBD1 (6 bases). Germline V gene data show CDR1 as LGHDT and CDR2 as YNNKEL (reference sequence). V lost 4 bases, J lost 1 base, and 22 bases lay in between. The CDR3 covers 18 residues. DNA of the CDR3: TGTGCCAGCAGCCTATCAGGGAGCCAGGGGCGGAAGAACACTGAAGCTTTCTTT. Translated, it gives CASSLSGSQGRKNTEAFF.

The genes are TRBV10-3 and TRBJ2-5, with TRBD2 matching 9 bases. CDR1 is ENHRY, CDR2 SYGVKD, per germline. V lost 0 bases and J lost 1; bases outside the gene matches: 0. The CDR3 consists of 15 residues. CDR3 sequence: CAISESSGSQETQYF. In nucleotides, the CDR3 is TGTGCCATCAGTGAGTCTAGCGGGAGCCAAGAGACCCAGTACTTC.

The V call is TRBV20-1, the J call TRBJ1-1, with TRBD1 as a possible D gene (5 bases). CDR3 length: 11 residues. Germline CDR1 and CDR2: DFQATT and SNEGSKA (reference sequence). Between the trimmed V and J ends, which lost 2 bases and 8 bases, there was a span of 9 bases. The CDR3 DNA is TGCAGTGCTAGAAGGAACAGGGAAGCTTTCTTT. It specifies CSARRNREAFF.

This clone was seen only once. The rearrangement uses TRBV12-3 or TRBV12-4 and TRBJ1-2, with a tentative D call TRBD1 (6 bases). Trimming stripped 6 bases from V and 6 bases from J, with 14 bases between. This CDR3 is built from 13 residues. CDR3 nucleotide sequence: TGTGCCAGCAGCGCAACAGGGATCGATGGCTACACCTTC. Amino acids: CASSATGIDGYTF.

The V and J genes are TRBV14 and TRBJ2-7; 10 nucleotides agree with TRBD2. The CDR3 runs 18 residues. With 4 bases clipped from V and 2 bases from J, the junction kept 14 bases outside the gene matches. Germline V gene lookup returns CDR1 SGHDN and CDR2 FVKESK. The CDR3 region is CASSLLPSRTSGAYEQYF. CDR3 DNA sequence: TGTGCCAGCAGCCTACTCCCTTCTCGGACTAGCGGCGCCTACGAGCAGTACTTC.

The chain joins TRBV2 to TRBJ2-5, with 9 bases matching TRBD2. This CDR3 contains 15 residues. The J segment lost 2 bases and the V segment lost 7 bases, leaving 8 bases of the junction unmatched. CDR1 and CDR2 (germline): SNHLY, FYNNEI. For the CDR3, the DNA is TGTGCCAGCACAAAGACTAGCGGTATTCAAGAGACCCAGTACTTC. This codes for CASTKTSGIQETQYF.

This chain links TRBV7-5 with TRBJ1-5; the table's D gene call, TRBD1, was not cross checked with the DNA. TRBV7-5 is reported as a pseudogene. The CDR3 extends over 17 amino acids. The CDR3 sequence: CARSLVSTGNSNQPQHF. In nucleotides, the CDR3 is TGTGCCAGAAGCTTAGTGAGTACAGGGAATAGCAATCAGCCCCAGCATTTT.

The V call is TRBV7-2, the J call TRBJ2-3; the match to TRBD2 covers 9 bases. The CDR3 has 15 residues. Germline CDR1 reads SGHTA; CDR2 reads FQGNSA. With V trimmed by 3 bases and J by 2 bases, 3 bases remained unmatched. The CDR3 spells CASSFASGNTDTQYF. The CDR3, as DNA: TGTGCCAGCAGCTTCGCTAGCGGGAACACAGATACGCAGTATTTT.

The V and J genes are TRBV6-5 and TRBJ2-3; maybe TRBD2 (5 bases). The germline V gene encodes CDR1 MNHEY and CDR2 SVGAGI. The CDR3 totals 13 residues. V lost 6 bases, J lost 9 bases, and 16 bases lay in between. In DNA, the CDR3 is TGTGCCAGCAGGCTAGCAGCCATAGGAACGCAGTATTTT. Residues: CASRLAAIGTQYF.

The chain couples TRBV9 to TRBJ2-3; TRBD2 aligns across 7 bases. V was clipped by 5 bases and J by 0 bases; unmatched bases: 3. The CDR3 runs 14 residues. In germline, CDR1 is SGDLS, CDR2 YYNGEE. CDR3 in DNA: TGTGCCAGCAGGAGCGGGATAAGCACAGATACGCAGTATTTT. It translates to CASRSGISTDTQYF.

The chain recombines TRBV7-3 with TRBJ2-3; TRBD2 aligns across 7 bases. There are 15 residues in the CDR3. V was clipped by 6 bases and J by 4 bases; unmatched bases: 10. The germline CDR1 and CDR2 sequences are SGHTA and FQGTGA. The CDR3 region is CASSLSGVVADTQYF. The CDR3 DNA follows: TGTGCCAGCAGTCTCAGCGGGGTTGTAGCAGATACGCAGTATTTT.

The rearrangement uses TRBV3-1 (or the pseudogene TRBV3-2) and TRBJ2-7; a possible D gene is TRBD1 (5 bases). CDR3 length equals 13 residues. Looked up from germline, CDR1 is LGHDT and CDR2 is YNNKEL (reference sequence). V lost 0 bases, J lost 6 bases, and 9 bases lay in between. In DNA, the CDR3 is TGTGCCAGCAGCCAAGATGGGGCTGCCGAGCAGTACTTC. Translating gives CASSQDGAAEQYF.

The rearrangement joins TRBV7-6 to TRBJ1-2, with 9 bases matching TRBD1. The J segment lost 7 bases and the V segment lost 4 bases, leaving 19 bases of the junction unmatched. Germline V CDR1 and CDR2: SGHVS, FNYEAQ. This CDR3 is 18 amino acids long. In DNA form, the CDR3 reads TGTGCCAGCAGCTCCAGGGTTGGACAGGGGATGGGGCTTGGTGGCTACACCTTC. It translates to CASSSRVGQGMGLGGYTF.

This clone was seen once. V and J are TRBV10-1 and TRBJ2-3; 12 bases align to TRBD2. The CDR3 is 17 residues long. Germline V gene data show CDR1 as WNHNN and CDR2 as SYGVQD (reference sequence). V lost 3 bases to trimming and J lost 3 bases; unmatched junction nucleotides: 7. Here the CDR3 DNA reads TGCGCCAGCAGTGATCGTCTAGCGGGAGGGAGGACAGATACGCAGTATTTT. It translates to CASSDRLAGGRTDTQYF.

The chain has TRBV10-3 and TRBJ1-1, with TRBD1 as a possible D gene (5 bases). Germline CDR1 ENHRY, CDR2 SYGVKD. The CDR3 loop spans 15 amino acids. The V end lost 1 base, the J end lost 0 bases, and 9 bases lay between the germline ends. CDR3 coding DNA: TGTGCCATCAGTGAGTTTGACAGCATGAACACTGAAGCTTTCTTT. It codes for CAISEFDSMNTEAFF.